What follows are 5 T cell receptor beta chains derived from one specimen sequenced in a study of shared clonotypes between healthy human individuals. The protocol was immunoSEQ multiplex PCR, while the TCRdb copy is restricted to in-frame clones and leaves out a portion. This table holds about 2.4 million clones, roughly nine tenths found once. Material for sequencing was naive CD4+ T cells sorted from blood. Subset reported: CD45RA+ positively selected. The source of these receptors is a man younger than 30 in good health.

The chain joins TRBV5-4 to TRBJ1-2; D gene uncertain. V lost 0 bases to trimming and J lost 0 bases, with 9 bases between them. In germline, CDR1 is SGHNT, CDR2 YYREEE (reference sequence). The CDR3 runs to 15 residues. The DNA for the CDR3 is TGTGCCAGCAGCTTGGGACTTATAGCTAACTATGGCTACACCTTC. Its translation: CASSLGLIANYGYTF.

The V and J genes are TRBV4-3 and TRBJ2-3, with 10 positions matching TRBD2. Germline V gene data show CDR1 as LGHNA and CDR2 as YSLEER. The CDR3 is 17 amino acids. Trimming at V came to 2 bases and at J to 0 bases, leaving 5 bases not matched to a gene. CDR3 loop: CASSQNPTSGSTDTQYF. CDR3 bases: TGCGCCAGCAGCCAAAACCCGACTAGCGGGAGCACAGATACGCAGTATTTT.

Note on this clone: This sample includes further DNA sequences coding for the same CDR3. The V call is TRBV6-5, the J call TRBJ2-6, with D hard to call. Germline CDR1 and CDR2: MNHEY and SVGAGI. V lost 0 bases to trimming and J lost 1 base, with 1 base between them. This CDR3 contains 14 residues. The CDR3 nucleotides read TGTGCCAGCAGTTACTCATCTGGGGCCAACGTCCTGACTTTC. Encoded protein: CASSYSSGANVLTF.

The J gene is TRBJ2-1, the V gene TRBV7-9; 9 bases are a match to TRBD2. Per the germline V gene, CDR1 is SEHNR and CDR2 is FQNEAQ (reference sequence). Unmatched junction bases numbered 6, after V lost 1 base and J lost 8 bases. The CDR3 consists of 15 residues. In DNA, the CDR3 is TGTGCCAGCAGCTTAGGCGGGGGGGCCCCGGATGAGCAGTTCTTC. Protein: CASSLGGGAPDEQFF.

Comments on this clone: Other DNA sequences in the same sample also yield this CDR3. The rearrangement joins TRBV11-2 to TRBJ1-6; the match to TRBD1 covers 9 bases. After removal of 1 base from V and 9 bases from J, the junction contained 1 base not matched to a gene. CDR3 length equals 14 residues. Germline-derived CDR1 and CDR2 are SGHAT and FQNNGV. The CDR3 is CASSLGQGGSPLHF. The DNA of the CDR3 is TGTGCCAGCAGCTTAGGACAGGGGGGTTCACCCCTCCACTTT.